A single T cell receptor beta chain is shown here with its context. Ten or more counts support this clonotype. It lacks a known antigen. Base qualities are not recorded, but no much larger clone differs from it by a single base. Per the germline V gene, SGHNT is the CDR1 and YENEEA is the CDR2. V was cut back by 4 bases and J by 0 bases, leaving a gap of 12 bases between them. The CDR3 numbers 15 residues from cysteine through phenylalanine. CDR3 DNA is the only sequence kept; it has 45 bases, read in frame from the first base. This sample was taken from a study of T cells in Graves' hyperthyroidism and ophthalmopathy (dated by TCRdb to the late 2010s). Context from the whole study: Peripheral blood was collected at initial diagnosis, before any treatment. Thyroid tissue and blood T-cell repertoires from several Graves' hyperthyroidism patients were also compared in the study. Prospective prediction of ophthalmopathy was tested in an independent validation cohort consisting of some 20 hyperthyroidism patients and around 16 patients who later progressed to ophthalmopathy. The roughly 91 discovery patients were randomly divided into training and test sets at a 7:3 ratio. The paper reports TCR Vbeta CDR3 sequencing of about 140 peripheral blood samples: fewer than 50 ophthalmopathy, under 85 hyperthyroidism and around 17 progressor patients. To identify distinguishing TCR V-J signatures, a discovery cohort of about a hundred patients was used, comprising 43 with Graves' ophthalmopathy and around 60 with stable Graves' hyperthyroidism. After sampling, hyperthyroidism patients received methimazole starting at 30 mg daily, and ophthalmopathy patients received high-dose intravenous methylprednisolone. The paper as a whole reports these results and caveats: In cross-validation, a model built on a 13 V-J signature told ophthalmopathy apart from stable hyperthyroidism with just under 90% sensitivity and roughly 81% specificity, and in testing the same model reached 80%/75%. In validation, the model predicted progression to ophthalmopathy a median of roughly 6.1 months before onset, with approximately 71% sensitivity and almost 75% specificity. No statistical method was used to set the sample size in advance, and investigators knew the group allocation. Most expanded thyroid clonotypes (frequency above 0.001) were also found in blood, which suggests that blood repertoires may mirror thyroid immune responses.

TCR beta CDR3 regions were amplified from RNA transcripts. For the first round of RT-PCR on the TCR CDR3, the HTBI primer set was used together with the Qiagen OneStep RT-PCR kit. The libraries were constructed in a second round of multiplex PCR and then size-selected and purified. Libraries were sequenced paired-end with 100 bp reads on an Illumina HiSeq2000. On the authors' methods: SOAPnuke was used to process the raw data, throwing out any read that contained adapters or uncalled bases, had a mean Phred below 15, or lacked an exact constant-primer or identifier match. High-quality paired reads were merged with COPE v1.2.5, and unique nucleotide sequences were defined as clonotypes. MiTCR v1.1 was used to align clonotypes to the IMGT TRBV, TRBD and TRBJ reference segments. The analysis included only V-J combinations with a frequency above 0.0001, which together covered over 98% of the repertoires. A TCS score was defined as the ratio between F50 (clonal expansion) and ExV (chaos), using BLOSUM62-based TCRdist between CDR3 peptides within each V-J. Welch's t-statistics and random forest reduced 514 V-J features to 13, which were used in a naive Bayes classifier (R e1071). The raw public reads went through TCRdb reprocessing: fastp at Q25, MiXCR clone calling, in-frame beta chains kept. Every CDR3 protein is listed once, alongside the most common genes and DNA of its rows. The V and J calls shown here were made by TCRdb, not taken from the authors' results. The sample table shows under 650,000 distinct CDR3 sequences, and 15% to 20% are seen once. 3.8% of the sample goes to the ten largest clones.

Stable Graves' hyperthyroidism was defined as no progression to ophthalmopathy during 18 months of follow-up. Hyperthyroidism patients were newly diagnosed, with disease duration under 2 months, and aged 18 to 65 years. Any patient with an uncontrolled infection, another autoimmune disease, pregnancy or lactation was excluded. Clinical symptoms, serum thyroxine and TRAb, thyroid ultrasound, and orbital computed tomography formed the basis for the diagnoses. PBMCs were separated from around 9.1 ml of fresh peripheral blood using Ficoll-Paque density gradient centrifugation. Total RNA was extracted using Trizol reagent, and RNA quality was assessed on an Agilent 2100 Bioanalyzer.

Here the chain combines TRBV11-3 and TRBJ2-5; the D segment could be TRBD2, given 5 matching bases. The specimen sequenced was blood. This sequence originates from a woman in her 30s with Graves' hyperthyroidism. The DNA sequence follows: TGTGCCAGCAGCTCCCCTAGCTGGTACCAAGAGACCCAGTACTTC. Its protein product is CASSSPSWYQETQYF.